This T cell receptor (beta chain) originates from a study of T cell responses to AZD1222 COVID-19 vaccine. This clone has only one observation. Its target is unknown. Study-level points and caveats: The donor cohort was predominantly white British with a female majority, and clonal diversity may have been underestimated.

Clones were sequenced by immunoSEQ multiplex PCR, and TCRdb holds only the in-frame ones, with some missing. The sample holds over 100,000 clones, about nine tenths seen once. The sequence was obtained from an adult in good health. The sample here was peripheral blood, taken on day 0 of AZD1222 vaccination.

The CDR3 region is CASSAAPTGISYEQYF. For the CDR3, the DNA is TGTGCCAGCAGTGCAGCCCCGACAGGAATCTCCTACGAGCAGTACTTC. This chain uses TRBV27 with TRBJ2-7; tentatively, D is TRBD1 (6 bases). Germline V CDR1 and CDR2: MNHEY, SMNVEV (reference sequence). Trimming left V 5 bases short and J 0 bases short, with 17 bases between. CDR3 size: 16 residues.